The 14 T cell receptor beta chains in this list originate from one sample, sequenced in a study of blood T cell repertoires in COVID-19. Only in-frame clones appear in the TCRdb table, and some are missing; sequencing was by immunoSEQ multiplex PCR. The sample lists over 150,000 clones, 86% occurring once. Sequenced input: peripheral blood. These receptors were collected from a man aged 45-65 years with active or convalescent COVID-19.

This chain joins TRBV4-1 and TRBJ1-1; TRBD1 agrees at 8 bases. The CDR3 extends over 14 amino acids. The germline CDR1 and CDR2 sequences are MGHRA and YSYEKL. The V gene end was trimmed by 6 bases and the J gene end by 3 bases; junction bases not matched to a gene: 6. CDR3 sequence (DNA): TGCGCCAGCAGACAGGGGGACAGCTACACTGAAGCTTTCTTT. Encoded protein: CASRQGDSYTEAFF.

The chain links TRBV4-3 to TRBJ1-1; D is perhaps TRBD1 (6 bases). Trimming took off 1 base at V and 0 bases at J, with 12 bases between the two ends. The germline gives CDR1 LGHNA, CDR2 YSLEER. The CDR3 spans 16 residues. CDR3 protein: CASSQGGGHLNTEAFF. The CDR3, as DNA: TGCGCCAGCAGCCAAGGGGGGGGACACCTGAACACTGAAGCTTTCTTT.

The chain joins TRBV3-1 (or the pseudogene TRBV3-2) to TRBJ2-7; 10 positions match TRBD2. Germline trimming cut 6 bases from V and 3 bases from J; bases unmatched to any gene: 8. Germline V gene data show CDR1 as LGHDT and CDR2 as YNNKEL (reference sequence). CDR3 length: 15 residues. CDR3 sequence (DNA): TGTGCCAGCAGTCCTAGCGGGGGTGCGGGCTACGAGCAGTACTTC. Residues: CASSPSGGAGYEQYF.

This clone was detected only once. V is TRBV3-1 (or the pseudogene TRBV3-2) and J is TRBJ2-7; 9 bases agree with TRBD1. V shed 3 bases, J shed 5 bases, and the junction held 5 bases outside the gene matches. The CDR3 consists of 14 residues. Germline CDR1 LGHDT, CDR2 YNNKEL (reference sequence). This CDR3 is CASSHTQGADEQYF. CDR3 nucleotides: TGTGCCAGCAGCCATACACAGGGGGCCGACGAGCAGTACTTC.

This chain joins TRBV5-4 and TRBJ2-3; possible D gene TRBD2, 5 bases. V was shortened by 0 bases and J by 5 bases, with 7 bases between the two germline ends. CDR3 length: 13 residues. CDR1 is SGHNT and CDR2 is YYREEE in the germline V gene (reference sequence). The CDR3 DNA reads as TGTGCCAGCAGCTTGGGTCGGGGAGATACGCAGTATTTT. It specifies CASSLGRGDTQYF.

This chain's CDR3 is CASRPDRVGNQPQHF. Here the CDR3 DNA reads TGTGCCAGCAGACCCGACAGGGTTGGCAATCAGCCCCAGCATTTT. The chain joins TRBV21-1 to TRBJ1-5; the table's D gene call, TRBD1, was not cross checked with the DNA. TRBV21-1 is labeled a pseudogene. The length of the CDR3 is 15 residues.

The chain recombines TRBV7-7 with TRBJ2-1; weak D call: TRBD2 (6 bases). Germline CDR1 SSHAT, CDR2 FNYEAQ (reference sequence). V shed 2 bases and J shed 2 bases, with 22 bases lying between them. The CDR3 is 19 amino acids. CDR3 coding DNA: TGTGCCAGCAGCTTAAGGGTCCCCTCACTAGGCGGGGCCTACAATGAGCAGTTCTTC. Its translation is CASSLRVPSLGGAYNEQFF.

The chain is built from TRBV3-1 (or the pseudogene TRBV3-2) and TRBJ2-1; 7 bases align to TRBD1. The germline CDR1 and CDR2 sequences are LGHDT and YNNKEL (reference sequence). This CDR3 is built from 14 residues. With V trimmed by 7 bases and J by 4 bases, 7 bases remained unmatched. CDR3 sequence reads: CASTPPGGYNEQFF. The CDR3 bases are TGTGCCAGCACACCTCCAGGGGGTTACAATGAGCAGTTCTTC.

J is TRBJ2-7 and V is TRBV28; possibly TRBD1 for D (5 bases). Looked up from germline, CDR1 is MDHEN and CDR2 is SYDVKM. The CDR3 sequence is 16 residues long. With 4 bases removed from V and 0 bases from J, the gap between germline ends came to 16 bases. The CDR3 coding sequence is TGTGCCAGCAGTTCGTTAAGGACACAAAACTCCTACGAGCAGTACTTC. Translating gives CASSSLRTQNSYEQYF.

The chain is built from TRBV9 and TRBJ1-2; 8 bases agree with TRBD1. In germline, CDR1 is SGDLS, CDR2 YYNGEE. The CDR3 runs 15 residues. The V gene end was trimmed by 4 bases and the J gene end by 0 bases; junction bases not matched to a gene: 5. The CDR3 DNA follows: TGTGCCAGCAGCCCCGAGGACAGGGCTAACTATGGCTACACCTTC. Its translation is CASSPEDRANYGYTF.

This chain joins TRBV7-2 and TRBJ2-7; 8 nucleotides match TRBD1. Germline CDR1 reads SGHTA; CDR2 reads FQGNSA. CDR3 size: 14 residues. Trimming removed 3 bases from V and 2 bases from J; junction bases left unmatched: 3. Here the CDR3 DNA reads TGTGCCAGCAGCTTGGGACAGGCACCCTACGAGCAGTACTTC. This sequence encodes CASSLGQAPYEQYF.

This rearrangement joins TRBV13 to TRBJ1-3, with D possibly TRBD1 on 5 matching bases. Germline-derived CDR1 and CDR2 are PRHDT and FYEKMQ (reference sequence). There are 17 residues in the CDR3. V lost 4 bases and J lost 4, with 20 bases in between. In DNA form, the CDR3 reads TGTGCCAGCAGCTCACCTGGACGGGGGGGGACCGGAAACACCATATATTTT. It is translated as CASSSPGRGGTGNTIYF.

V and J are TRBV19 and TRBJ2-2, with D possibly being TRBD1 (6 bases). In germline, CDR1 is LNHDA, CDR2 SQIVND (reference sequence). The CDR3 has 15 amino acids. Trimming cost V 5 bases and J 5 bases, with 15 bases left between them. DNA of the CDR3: TGTGCCAGTAGTCAACAGGGAATGCTAACCGGGGAGCTGTTTTTT. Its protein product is CASSQQGMLTGELFF.

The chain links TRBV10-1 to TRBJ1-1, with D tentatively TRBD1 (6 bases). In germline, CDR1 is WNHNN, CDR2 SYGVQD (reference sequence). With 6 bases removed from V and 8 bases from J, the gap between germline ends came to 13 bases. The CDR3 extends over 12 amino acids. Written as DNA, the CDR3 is TGCGCCAGCAGAGAGACAGGTGAGGAAGCTTTCTTT. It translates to CASRETGEEAFF.